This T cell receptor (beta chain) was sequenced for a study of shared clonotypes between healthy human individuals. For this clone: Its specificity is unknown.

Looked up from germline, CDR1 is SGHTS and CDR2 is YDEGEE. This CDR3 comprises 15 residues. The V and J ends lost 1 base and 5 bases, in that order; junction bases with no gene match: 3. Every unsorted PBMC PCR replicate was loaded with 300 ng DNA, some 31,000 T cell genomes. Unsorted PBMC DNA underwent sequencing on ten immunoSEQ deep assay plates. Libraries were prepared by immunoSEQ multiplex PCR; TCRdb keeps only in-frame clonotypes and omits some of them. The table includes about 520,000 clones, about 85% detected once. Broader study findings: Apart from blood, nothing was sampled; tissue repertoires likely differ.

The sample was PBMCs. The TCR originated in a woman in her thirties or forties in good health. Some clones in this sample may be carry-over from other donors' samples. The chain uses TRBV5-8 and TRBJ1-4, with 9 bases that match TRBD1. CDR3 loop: CASSLHGTGNEKLFF. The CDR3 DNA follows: TGTGCCAGCAGCTTGCACGGGACAGGGAATGAAAAACTGTTTTTT.